This T cell receptor beta chain came from a study of OX40 agonist ivuxolimab in advanced cancers. The method was immunoSEQ multiplex PCR; TCRdb's version includes in-frame clones alone and lacks a portion of them. The data hold approximately 30,000 clones, with 70% to 80% observed a single time. Germline V gene lookup returns CDR1 WNHNN and CDR2 SYGVQD (reference sequence). The V and J ends lost 6 bases and 5 bases respectively, with 13 bases between them. CDR3 size: 14 residues. The specimen comprised CD4+ or CD8+ T cells sorted from blood, sampled in a trial of the OX40 agonist ivuxolimab. The source is an adult with an advanced solid tumor such as melanoma, head and neck, liver or kidney cancer. The chain has TRBV10-1 and TRBJ1-4, with D possibly matching TRBD1 (5 bases). CDR3 sequence: CASSGAAGNEKLFF. The DNA for the CDR3 is TGCGCCAGCAGCGGGGCAGCTGGAAATGAAAAACTGTTTTTT.